These 21 T cell receptor beta chains share one sample of origin, sequenced in a study of cytomegalovirus exposure and HLA in healthy donors. The primer mix had 60 Vbeta and 13 Jbeta primers. Method: immunoSEQ multiplex PCR; TCRdb's copy keeps in-frame clones and lacks some. The profile shows fewer than 150,000 clones, just under 85% of them singletons. Sequenced sample: PBMCs. The origin of the receptors is a man in his forties in good health and CMV-seropositive.

This chain uses TRBV18 with TRBJ2-1; 10 bases are a match to TRBD1. Germline-derived CDR1 and CDR2 are KGHSH and LQKENI. This CDR3 is 15 amino acids long. V lost 3 bases and J lost 8; bases outside the gene matches: 7. The DNA of the CDR3 is TGTGCCAGCTCACCTCGAGACAGGGGGCTCGATGAGCAGTTCTTC. Residues: CASSPRDRGLDEQFF.

This sequence joins TRBV2 and TRBJ1-3; a possible D gene is TRBD1 (5 bases). Trimming removed 7 bases from V and 2 bases from J, with 12 bases in between. The germline V gene has CDR1 SNHLY and CDR2 FYNNEI. The CDR3 is 14 residues long. The CDR3 coding sequence is TGTGCCAGCACCGGGGACTTAGCTGGAAACACCATATATTTT. Translation: CASTGDLAGNTIYF.

The chain joins TRBV9 to TRBJ1-2, with a weak D call TRBD1 (6 bases). With 4 bases removed from V and 10 bases from J, the gap between germline ends came to 11 bases. Germline V gene data show CDR1 as SGDLS and CDR2 as YYNGEE. This CDR3 comprises 11 residues. The CDR3 loop reads CASSSGHIYTF. The CDR3, as DNA: TGTGCCAGCAGCTCGGGACACATCTACACCTTC.

V is TRBV19 and J is TRBJ2-1; 10 bases line up with TRBD2. V lost 4 bases and J lost 2; bases outside the gene matches: 5. Per germline, CDR1 LNHDA and CDR2 SQIVND (reference sequence). The CDR3 consists of 16 residues. CDR3 DNA sequence: TGTGCCAGTAGTACCAAGCGGGAGGGCCCCTACAATGAGCAGTTCTTC. It yields the protein CASSTKREGPYNEQFF.

The DNA for the CDR3 is TGCGCCAGCAGCTTGGTTGCAGGGGCGGTCCTTGGCTACACCTTC. The encoded protein is CASSLVAGAVLGYTF. The V call is TRBV5-1, the J call TRBJ1-2, with a possible D match to TRBD1 (6 bases). Germline V gene data show CDR1 as SGHRS and CDR2 as YFSETQ. This CDR3 comprises 15 residues. With 0 bases removed from V and 7 bases from J, the gap between germline ends came to 16 bases.

J is TRBJ2-5 and V is TRBV5-1; D is perhaps TRBD1 (6 bases). The V end was cut by 7 bases, the J end by 2 bases, with 15 bases between. CDR3 length: 14 amino acids. Looked up from germline, CDR1 is SGHRS and CDR2 is YFSETQ. This chain's CDR3 is CASGPGTTQETQYF. DNA for the CDR3: TGCGCCAGCGGGCCCGGGACAACTCAAGAGACCCAGTACTTC.

The count of this clone is one. The chain recombines TRBV9 with TRBJ1-5; no clear D. Germline V gene lookup returns CDR1 SGDLS and CDR2 YYNGEE. V was pared by 0 bases and J by 11 bases, with 3 bases between. The CDR3 contains 10 residues. The CDR3 sequence is CASSVGAQHF. The CDR3 region has the DNA TGTGCCAGCAGCGTAGGAGCCCAGCATTTT.

V usage is TRBV6-6 and J usage is TRBJ1-3; unclear D gene. This CDR3 has 15 amino acids. In germline, CDR1 is MNHNY, CDR2 SVGAGI (reference sequence). The V and J ends lost 6 bases and 0 bases respectively, with 12 bases between them. The CDR3, as DNA: TGTGCCAGCAGGAGTGTGCTACTCTCTGGAAACACCATATATTTT. This sequence encodes CASRSVLLSGNTIYF.

The chain is built from TRBV2 and TRBJ1-5; no clear D. Germline lookup yields CDR1 SNHLY and CDR2 FYNNEI. The CDR3 consists of 14 residues. The ends were cut back, 2 bases at V and 3 bases at J, with 8 bases in the middle. The CDR3 nucleotides are TGTGCCAGCAGTGAAATCGGGATCAATCAGCCCCAGCATTTT. Translating gives CASSEIGINQPQHF.

With respect to this clone: At one of its ends the junction is not consistent with the germline gene, which may arise from a read error. V gene TRBV6-5 combines with J gene TRBJ1-4; D gene ambiguous. This CDR3 contains 15 residues. Per the germline V gene, CDR1 is MNHEY and CDR2 is SVGAGI. The CDR3 nucleotides read TGTGCCAGCAGTTACTCTTGGATCGGGAGTGAAAAAATGTTTTTT. It translates to CASSYSWIGSEKMFF.

The chain carries TRBV19 and TRBJ1-5; D is ambiguous. This CDR3 region has 13 residues. The germline V gene encodes CDR1 LNHDA and CDR2 SQIVND (reference sequence). Trimming took off 7 bases at V and 4 bases at J, with 11 bases between the two ends. The CDR3 DNA reads as TGTGCCAGTACTACCCAGAGGAATCAGCCCCAGCATTTT. Protein product: CASTTQRNQPQHF.

The rearrangement links TRBV5-6 to TRBJ2-1, with 11 bases that match TRBD2. Germline lookup yields CDR1 SGHDT and CDR2 YYEEEE. Losses at the gene ends were 5 bases for V and 4 bases for J; bases not matched to a gene: 2. This CDR3 contains 14 residues. CDR3 DNA: TGTGCCAGCAGTGGGACTAGCGGATACAATGAGCAGTTCTTC. This codes for CASSGTSGYNEQFF.

The chain employs TRBV29-1 and TRBJ2-3, with 8 bases lining up with TRBD2. Trimming removed 6 bases from V and 6 bases from J; junction bases left unmatched: 11. There are 14 residues in the CDR3. In germline, CDR1 is SQVTM, CDR2 ANQGSEA. The CDR3 here is CSVVAGPPGDTQYF. The CDR3 DNA is TGCAGCGTCGTAGCGGGACCTCCCGGGGATACGCAGTATTTT.

The count of this clone is one. CDR3 nucleotides: TGTGCCAGCAGCCAAGGGGCAGTCTGGGGTGAGCAGTTCTTC. It specifies CASSQGAVWGEQFF. The V gene is TRBV7-3, the J gene TRBJ2-1; possibly TRBD1 for D (5 bases). V shed 5 bases and J shed 9 bases, with 17 bases lying between them. From germline, CDR1 is SGHTA and CDR2 FQGTGA. The CDR3 spans 14 residues.

The rearrangement links TRBV18 to TRBJ2-1; TRBD2 matches at 7 bases. The CDR3 has 15 amino acids. Germline CDR1 is KGHSH and CDR2 is LQKENI. With 3 bases clipped from V and 4 bases from J, the junction kept 6 bases outside the gene matches. The CDR3 spells CASSPRLAEYNEQFF. The CDR3 nucleotides read TGTGCCAGCTCACCCCGGCTAGCGGAATACAATGAGCAGTTCTTC.

The chain is built from TRBV5-1 and TRBJ2-5; a weak D match, TRBD2 (6 bases). The better agreement between TRBJ2-7 and the DNA end casts doubt on the J call. The germline V gene encodes CDR1 SGHRS and CDR2 YFSETQ. CDR3 size: 14 residues. CDR3 nucleotide sequence: TGCGCCAGCAGAAGAGGAGGGCCGGTCTACGAGCAGTACTTC. This translates into CASRRGGPVYEQYF.

The chain has TRBV29-1 and TRBJ1-2, with no clear D. Between the trimmed V and J ends, which lost 5 bases and 8 bases, there was a span of 18 bases. The CDR3 is 13 residues long. Germline CDR1 SQVTM, CDR2 ANQGSEA. Here the CDR3 DNA reads TGCAGCGTTACATTCGAAAAAGGAGGAGGCTACACCTTC. It codes for CSVTFEKGGGYTF.

This clone came up once. The chain links TRBV6-5 to TRBJ2-3; weak D call: TRBD1 (5 bases). The CDR3 runs to 14 residues. Trimming pared 6 bases from V and 2 bases from J, leaving 12 bases between. Germline V gene sequence: CDR1 MNHEY, CDR2 SVGAGI. The DNA for the CDR3 is TGTGCCAGCAGACAGGTCTGGGACACAGATACGCAGTATTTT. Protein: CASRQVWDTDTQYF.

Notes on this clone: Germline is not matched at one junction end, which may reflect a read error. The CDR3 nucleotides read TGTTCCAGCAGCTTAACTAGCGGGCACTACGAGCAGTACTTC. Its protein is CSSSLTSGHYEQYF. This chain uses TRBV7-3 with TRBJ2-7; 9 nucleotides line up with TRBD2. The CDR3 length is 14 residues. Germline V lookup: CDR1 SGHTA, CDR2 FQGTGA.

The chain has TRBV25-1 and TRBJ1-1; D might be TRBD1 (6 bases). Germline assignment: CDR1 MGHDK and CDR2 SYGVNS. This CDR3 has 14 residues. The ends were cut back, 1 base at V and 6 bases at J, with 12 bases in the middle. The CDR3 nucleotides are TGTGCCAGCAGTGAATTCCAGGGGTCTTCTGAAGCTTTCTTT. Protein sequence: CASSEFQGSSEAFF.

The chain recombines TRBV6-5 with TRBJ1-5; D gene unclear. Germline loops: CDR1 MNHEY, CDR2 SVGAGI. Trimming took off 5 bases at V and 2 bases at J, with 10 bases between the two ends. There are 14 residues in the CDR3. Here the CDR3 DNA reads TGTGCCAGCAGTACCAGATATGGCAATCAGCCCCAGCATTTT. It specifies CASSTRYGNQPQHF.